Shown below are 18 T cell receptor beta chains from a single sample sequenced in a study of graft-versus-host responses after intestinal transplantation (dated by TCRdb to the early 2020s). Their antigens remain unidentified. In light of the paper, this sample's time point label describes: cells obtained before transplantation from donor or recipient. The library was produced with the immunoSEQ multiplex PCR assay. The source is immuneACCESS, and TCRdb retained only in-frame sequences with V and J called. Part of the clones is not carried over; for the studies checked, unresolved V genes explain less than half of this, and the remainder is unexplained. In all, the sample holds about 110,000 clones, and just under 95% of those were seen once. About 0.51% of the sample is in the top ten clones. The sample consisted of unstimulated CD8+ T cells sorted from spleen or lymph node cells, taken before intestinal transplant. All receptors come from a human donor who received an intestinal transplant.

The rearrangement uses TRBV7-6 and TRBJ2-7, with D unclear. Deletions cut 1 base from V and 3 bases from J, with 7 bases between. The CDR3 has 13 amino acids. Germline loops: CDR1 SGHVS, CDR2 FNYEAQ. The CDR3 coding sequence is TGTGCCAGCAGCTTAGGCTCCGACTACGAGCAGTACTTC. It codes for CASSLGSDYEQYF.

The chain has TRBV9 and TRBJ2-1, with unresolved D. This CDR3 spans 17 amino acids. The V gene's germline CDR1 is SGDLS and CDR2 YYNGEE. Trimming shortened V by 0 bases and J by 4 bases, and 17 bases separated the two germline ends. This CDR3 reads CASSVASSSGAYNEQFF. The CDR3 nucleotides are TGTGCCAGCAGCGTAGCCTCATCTTCGGGCGCTTACAATGAGCAGTTCTTC.

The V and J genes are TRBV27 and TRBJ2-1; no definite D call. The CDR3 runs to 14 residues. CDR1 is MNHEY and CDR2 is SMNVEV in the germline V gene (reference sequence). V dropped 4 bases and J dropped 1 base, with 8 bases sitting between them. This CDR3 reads CASSSGLSYNEQFF. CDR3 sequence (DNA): TGTGCCAGCAGTTCCGGGCTTTCCTACAATGAGCAGTTCTTC.

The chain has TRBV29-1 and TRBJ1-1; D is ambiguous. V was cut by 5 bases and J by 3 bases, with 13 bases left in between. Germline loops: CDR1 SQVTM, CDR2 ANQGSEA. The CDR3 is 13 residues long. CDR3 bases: TGCAGCGTTCCGGACCCCAGGTACACTGAAGCTTTCTTT. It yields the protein CSVPDPRYTEAFF. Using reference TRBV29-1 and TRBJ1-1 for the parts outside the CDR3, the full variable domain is SAVISQKPSRDICQRGTSLTIQCQVDSQVTMMFWYRQQPGQSLTLIATANQGSEATYESGFVIDKFPISRPNLTFSTLTVSNMSPEDSSIYLCSVPDPRYTEAFFGQGTRLTVV.

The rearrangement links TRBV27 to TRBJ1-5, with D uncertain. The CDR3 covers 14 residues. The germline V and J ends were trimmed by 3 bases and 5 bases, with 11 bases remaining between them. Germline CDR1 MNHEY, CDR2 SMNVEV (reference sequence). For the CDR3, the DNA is TGTGCCAGCAGTTTGATGGCAGCCCATCAGCCCCAGCATTTT. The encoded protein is CASSLMAAHQPQHF.

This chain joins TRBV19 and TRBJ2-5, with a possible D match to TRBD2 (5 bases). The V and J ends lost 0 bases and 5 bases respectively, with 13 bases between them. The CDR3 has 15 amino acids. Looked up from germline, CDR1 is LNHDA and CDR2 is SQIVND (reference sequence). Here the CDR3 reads CASSIELASGETQYF. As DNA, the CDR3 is TGTGCCAGTAGTATAGAGTTGGCGTCGGGGGAGACCCAGTACTTC.

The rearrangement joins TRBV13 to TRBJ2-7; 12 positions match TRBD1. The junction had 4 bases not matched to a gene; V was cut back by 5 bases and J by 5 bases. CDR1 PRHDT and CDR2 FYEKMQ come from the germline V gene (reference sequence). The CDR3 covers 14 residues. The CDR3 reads CASSTGTGGHEQYF. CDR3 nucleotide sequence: TGTGCCAGCAGCACCGGGACAGGGGGCCACGAGCAGTACTTC. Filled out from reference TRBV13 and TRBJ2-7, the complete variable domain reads AAGVIQSPRHLIKEKRETATLKCYPIPRHDTVYWYQQGPGQDPQFLISFYEKMQSDKGSIPDRFSAQQFSDYHSELNMSSLELGDSALYFCASSTGTGGHEQYFGPGTRLTVT.

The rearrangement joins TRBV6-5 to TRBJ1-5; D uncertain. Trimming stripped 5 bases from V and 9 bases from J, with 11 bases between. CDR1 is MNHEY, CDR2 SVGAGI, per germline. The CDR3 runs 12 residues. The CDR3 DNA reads TGTGCCAGCAGTGAACCGAGGAGGCCCCAGCATTTT. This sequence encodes CASSEPRRPQHF.

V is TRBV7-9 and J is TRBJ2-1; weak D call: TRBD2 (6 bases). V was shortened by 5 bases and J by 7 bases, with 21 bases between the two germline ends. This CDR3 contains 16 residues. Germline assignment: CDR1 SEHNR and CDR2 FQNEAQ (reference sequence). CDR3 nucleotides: TGTGCCAGCAGCCCCGGCGTCGGGGGAGCCCTAAATGAGCAGTTCTTC. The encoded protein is CASSPGVGGALNEQFF. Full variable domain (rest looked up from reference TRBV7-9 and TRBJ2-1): DTGVSQNPRHKITKRGQNVTFRCDPISEHNRLYWYRQTLGQGPEFLTYFQNEAQLEKSRLLSDRFSAERPKGSFSTLEIQRTEQGDSAMYLCASSPGVGGALNEQFFGPGTRLTVL.

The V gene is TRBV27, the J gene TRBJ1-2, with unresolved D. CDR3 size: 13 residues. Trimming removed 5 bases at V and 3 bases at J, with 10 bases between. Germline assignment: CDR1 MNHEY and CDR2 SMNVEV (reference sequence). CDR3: CASSPQIDYGYTF. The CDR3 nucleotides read TGTGCCAGCAGTCCCCAGATAGACTATGGCTACACCTTC.

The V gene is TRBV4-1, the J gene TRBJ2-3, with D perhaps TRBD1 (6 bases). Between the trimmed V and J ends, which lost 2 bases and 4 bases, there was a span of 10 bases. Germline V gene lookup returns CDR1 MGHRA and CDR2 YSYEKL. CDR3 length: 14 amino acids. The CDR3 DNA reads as TGCGCCAGCAGCCAAAAGACAGGCCCAGATACGCAGTATTTT. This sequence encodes CASSQKTGPDTQYF.

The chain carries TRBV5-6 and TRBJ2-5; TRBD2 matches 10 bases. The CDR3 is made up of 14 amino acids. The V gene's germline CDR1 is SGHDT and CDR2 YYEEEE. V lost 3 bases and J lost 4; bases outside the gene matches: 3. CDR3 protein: CASSSRLAGETQYF. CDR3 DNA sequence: TGTGCCAGCAGCTCACGACTAGCGGGAGAGACCCAGTACTTC.

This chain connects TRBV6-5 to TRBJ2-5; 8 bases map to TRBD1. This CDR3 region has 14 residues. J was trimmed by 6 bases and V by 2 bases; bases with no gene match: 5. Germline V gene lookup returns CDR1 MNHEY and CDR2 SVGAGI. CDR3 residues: CASSYARGLKTQYF. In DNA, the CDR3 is TGTGCCAGCAGTTACGCCAGGGGGCTTAAGACCCAGTACTTC.

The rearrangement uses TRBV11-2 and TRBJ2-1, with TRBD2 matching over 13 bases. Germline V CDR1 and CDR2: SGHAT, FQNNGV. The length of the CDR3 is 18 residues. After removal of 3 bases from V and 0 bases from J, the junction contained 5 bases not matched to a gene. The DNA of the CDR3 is TGTGCCAGCAGCTTCGCACTAGCGGGAGGGACCTCCTACAATGAGCAGTTCTTC. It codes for CASSFALAGGTSYNEQFF.

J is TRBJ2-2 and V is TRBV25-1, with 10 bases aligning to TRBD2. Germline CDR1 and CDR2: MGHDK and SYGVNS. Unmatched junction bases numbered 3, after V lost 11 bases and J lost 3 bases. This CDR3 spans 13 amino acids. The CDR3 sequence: CAFGLADTGELFF. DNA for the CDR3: TGTGCCTTCGGACTAGCGGACACCGGGGAGCTGTTTTTT.

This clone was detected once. CDR3 nucleotides: TGTGCCAGCAGCCAATTTCAATCCGGGACAGGGTTAACCACTAACTATGGCTACACCTTC. Its translation: CASSQFQSGTGLTTNYGYTF. The chain uses TRBV16 and TRBJ1-2, with 9 positions matching TRBD1. The CDR3 length is 20 residues. Germline CDR1 and CDR2: KGHSY and FQNENV. The trim removed 1 base at V and 0 bases at J, leaving 15 bases unmatched.

The CDR3 DNA reads as TGCGCCAGCAGCCAAGTTCACGGGGGATCAGAGTCCTACGAGCAGTACTTC. The encoded protein is CASSQVHGGSESYEQYF. The chain couples TRBV4-1 to TRBJ2-7; D might be TRBD2 (6 bases). Trimming cost V 1 base and J 1 base, with 17 bases left between them. Germline-derived CDR1 and CDR2 are MGHRA and YSYEKL. The CDR3 length is 17 residues.

The CDR3 DNA reads as TGTGCCAGCAGTGTTTATGCCCGGGACAGCGCCTACGAGCAGTACTTC. Its translation is CASSVYARDSAYEQYF. The chain has TRBV28 and TRBJ2-7; 7 bases align to TRBD1. The CDR3 covers 16 residues. CDR1 is MDHEN, CDR2 SYDVKM, per germline. Trimming cost V 5 bases and J 2 bases; bases outside gene matches: 12.